A selection of T cell receptor beta chains follows, all from one sample in a study of blood T cell repertoires in COVID-19. Assay: immunoSEQ multiplex PCR; the TCRdb copy retains only in-frame clones and omits some. The table records roughly 200,000 clones, approximately 80% of them present only once. Sequenced material: peripheral blood. These TCRs come from a woman aged 80 or older with COVID-19, enrolled during active disease. CDR3s include the opening cysteine and the closing phenylalanine or tryptophan. D genes are given only for firm matches. Size values are once, few and many counts, or a class for expanded clones, and some rows have none.

>NA|TRBV3-1/TRBV3-2|TRBJ2-7|13|TRBD1
CASSPLTGDEQYF
TGTGCCAGCAGCCCCCTGACAGGGGACGAGCAGTACTTC
>NA|TRBV5-3|TRBJ2-5|17|TRBD2
CARTLGGTSGYQETQYF
TGTGCCAGAACCCTGGGAGGGACTAGCGGATACCAAGAGACCCAGTACTTC
>NA|TRBV6-5|TRBJ1-1|13|NA
CASRMNRPSEAFF
TGTGCCAGCAGAATGAACAGACCTTCTGAAGCTTTCTTT
>once|TRBV28|TRBJ1-1|15|NA
CATTGGVRVGTEAFF
TGTGCCACCACTGGGGGGGTTCGGGTCGGCACTGAAGCTTTCTTT
>NA|TRBV11-2|TRBJ2-5|14|NA
CASSPPSKGETQYF
TGTGCCAGCAGCCCGCCGTCGAAGGGGGAGACCCAGTACTTC
>NA|TRBV5-1|TRBJ2-7|17|TRBD2
CASSLRLAGGPPLEQYF
TGCGCCAGCAGCTTGAGACTAGCGGGGGGGCCCCCTCTTGAGCAGTACTTC
>few|TRBV7-8|TRBJ1-5|17|TRBD1
CASSFTGAQGGNQPQHF
TGTGCCAGCAGCTTTACAGGGGCGCAGGGAGGCAATCAGCCCCAGCATTTT
>NA|TRBV6-1|TRBJ2-3|18|TRBD2
CASSEANLAEFNTDTQYF
TGTGCCAGCAGTGAAGCGAACCTAGCGGAGTTTAACACAGATACGCAGTATTTT
>NA|TRBV6-5|TRBJ1-2|15|TRBD1
CASIPGGSTNYGYTF
TGTGCCAGCATCCCAGGGGGGAGTACTAACTATGGCTACACCTTC
>NA|TRBV6-5|TRBJ1-4|16|TRBD1
CASSYSGQGAGEKLFF
TGTGCCAGCAGTTACTCGGGACAGGGGGCCGGTGAAAAACTGTTTTTT
>NA|TRBV24-1|TRBJ1-2|14|TRBD1
CATQSTQGDYGYTF
TGTGCCACCCAAAGTACACAGGGGGACTATGGCTACACCTTC
>NA|TRBV6-5|TRBJ1-1|14|TRBD1
CASRTGGSNTEAFF
TGTGCCAGCAGGACAGGGGGATCGAACACTGAAGCTTTCTTT
>NA|TRBV21-1|TRBJ1-2|15|NA
CASSTGTGGYYGYTF
TGTGCCAGCAGCACCGGGACAGGGGGCTATTATGGCTACACCTTC
>NA|TRBV10-3|TRBJ1-3|12|NA
CAIKQAGNTIYF
TGTGCCATCAAACAGGCCGGAAACACCATATATTTT
>NA|TRBV3-1/TRBV3-2|TRBJ1-5|15|NA
CASSRGLDSNQPQHF
TGTGCCAGCAGCAGGGGACTCGATAGCAATCAGCCCCAGCATTTT
>NA|TRBV6-6|TRBJ1-4|15|TRBD1
CASSLNRGLGEKLFF
TGTGCCAGCAGCCTCAACAGGGGGCTGGGCGAAAAACTGTTTTTT
>once|TRBV27|TRBJ2-7|13|NA
CASSFRQTNEQYF
TGTGCCAGCAGTTTTAGACAGACAAACGAGCAGTACTTC
>NA|TRBV11-1|TRBJ2-5|14|NA
CASSPAATGETQYF
TGTGCCAGCAGCCCGGCGGCGACAGGAGAGACCCAGTACTTC
>NA|TRBV5-1|TRBJ2-2|16|NA
CASRPAGTVMGGELFF
TGCGCCAGTAGACCGGCGGGGACGGTAATGGGCGGGGAGCTGTTTTTT
>few|TRBV2|TRBJ1-1|13|NA
CASTGDLNTEAFF
TGTGCCAGCACAGGGGATTTGAACACTGAAGCTTTCTTT
>once|TRBV18|TRBJ1-1|14|NA
CASSPGLGGTEAFF
TGTGCCAGCTCACCGGGTTTGGGGGGCACTGAAGCTTTCTTT
>NA|TRBV29-1|TRBJ2-7|14|NA
CSVEDETRPAFRYF
TGCAGCGTTGAAGATGAGACAAGGCCGGCTTTTCGGTACTTC
>NA|TRBV11-1|TRBJ2-2|15|TRBD2
CASSRSGLDTGELFF
TGTGCCAGCAGCCGTAGCGGGCTTGACACCGGGGAGCTGTTTTTT
>NA|TRBV18|TRBJ2-1|15|NA
CASSPNEGAYNEQFF
TGTGCCAGCTCTCCGAATGAGGGGGCCTACAATGAGCAGTTCTTC
>NA|TRBV6-5|TRBJ1-2|11|NA
CAGTGGGGYTF
TGTGCCGGCACGGGCGGGGGTGGCTACACCTTC
>NA|TRBV5-5|TRBJ1-2|13|NA
CASSRQDSYGYTF
TGTGCCAGCAGCCGCCAGGACTCGTATGGCTACACCTTC
>NA|TRBV12-5|TRBJ2-1|15|NA
CASGFGAQLYNEQFF
TGTGCTAGTGGTTTTGGAGCACAACTCTACAATGAGCAGTTCTTC